These 9 T cell receptor beta chains originate from one sample sequenced in a study of CD8 T cells in ankylosing spondylitis. These receptors have no known antigen. Findings of the study overall: A TCR beta motif of several highly homologous variants appeared characteristic of ankylosing spondylitis blood.

TCRdb passed the 5' RACE reads through MiXCR, listing each CDR3 protein once. The sample shows around 440,000 distinct CDR3 sequences, about 15% of them seen only once. The sequencing input was blood, either unsorted or a sorted T cell fraction (not recorded which). The source is a male donor with ankylosing spondylitis.

The chain joins TRBV28 to TRBJ2-3; no reliable D call. The V and J ends lost 5 bases and 0 bases respectively, with 18 bases between them. Germline CDR1 reads MDHEN; CDR2 reads SYDVKM. The length of the CDR3 is 17 residues. CDR3 amino acids: CASSPPARFTSTDTQYF. The DNA for the CDR3 is TGTGCCAGCAGTCCCCCTGCCCGCTTTACTAGCACAGATACGCAGTATTTT.

In this sample, this clonotype turned up many times. The chain employs TRBV5-1 and TRBJ1-1; D remains unclear. Germline values: CDR1 SGHRS, CDR2 YFSETQ. With 6 bases removed from V and 0 bases from J, the gap between germline ends came to 9 bases. There are 13 residues in the CDR3. Written as DNA, the CDR3 is TGCGCCAGCAAGGAAGCAATGAACACTGAAGCTTTCTTT. Translation: CASKEAMNTEAFF.

The sample holds a few counts of this clonotype. This chain uses TRBV7-9 with TRBJ1-4, with D uncertain. Germline-derived CDR1 and CDR2 are SEHNR and FQNEAQ (reference sequence). This CDR3 has 14 residues. The V end was cut by 2 bases, the J end by 7 bases, with 11 bases between. The chain's CDR3 is CASSLSSGFEKLFF. The DNA of the CDR3 is TGTGCCAGCAGCTTATCGTCGGGTTTTGAAAAACTGTTTTTT.

The chain joins TRBV12-5 to TRBJ1-1, with 7 positions matching TRBD1. J was trimmed by 7 bases and V by 3 bases; bases with no gene match: 5. CDR1 and CDR2 from the germline V gene are LGHNT and FRNRAP. This CDR3 is built from 13 residues. CDR3 DNA: TGTGCTAGTGGTTTCCGGGACAGCCTTGAAGCTTTCTTT. As protein: CASGFRDSLEAFF.

Many counts were recorded for this clonotype. The chain uses TRBV5-1 and TRBJ2-1; TRBD2 matches 9 bases. Germline assignment: CDR1 SGHRS and CDR2 YFSETQ. The CDR3 totals 14 residues. V gave up 5 bases and J gave up 0 bases; unmatched junction bases: 0. CDR3 region: CASRREGSYNEQFF. CDR3 coding DNA: TGCGCCAGCAGGCGGGAGGGCTCCTACAATGAGCAGTTCTTC. Full variable domain (outside the CDR3, taken from reference TRBV5-1 and TRBJ2-1): KAGVTQTPRYLIKTRGQQVTLSCSPISGHRSVSWYQQTPGQGLQFLFEYFSETQRNKGNFPGRFSGRQFSNSRSEMNVSTLELGDSALYLCASRREGSYNEQFFGPGTRLTVL.

The table lists this clonotype with a few counts. The chain recombines TRBV4-1 with TRBJ2-3; 9 bases match TRBD2. Germline V CDR1 and CDR2: MGHRA, YSYEKL. The CDR3 is 16 amino acids. V was clipped by 5 bases and J by 6 bases; unmatched bases: 12. The CDR3 sequence is CASSTRGAGGGDTQYF. CDR3 nucleotides: TGCGCCAGCAGCACCCGAGGAGCGGGAGGCGGGGATACGCAGTATTTT.

The sample holds a few counts of this clonotype. The rearrangement links TRBV25-1 to TRBJ2-1; 9 bases align to TRBD2. Trimming removed 3 bases from V and 9 bases from J; junction bases left unmatched: 15. Germline V gene lookup returns CDR1 MGHDK and CDR2 SYGVNS. The CDR3 is made up of 17 amino acids. In DNA form, the CDR3 reads TGTGCCAGCAGTGACCAAAGTTGGATAGCGGGGGAGGGTGAGCAGTTCTTC. Residues: CASSDQSWIAGEGEQFF.

The gene calls are TRBV29-1 and TRBJ2-3; no clear D gene. The V gene lost 4 bases and the J gene lost 1 base, with 6 bases spanning the gap. The germline V gene encodes CDR1 SQVTM and CDR2 ANQGSEA. The CDR3 consists of 12 residues. CDR3 residues: CSVGRGTDTQYF. CDR3 coding DNA: TGCAGCGTTGGCCGGGGCACAGATACGCAGTATTTT.

The count of this clonotype is one. The gene calls are TRBV21-1 and TRBJ1-5; the table's D gene call, TRBD1, was not cross checked with the DNA. TRBV21-1 is a recognized pseudogene. This CDR3 region has 20 residues. Here the CDR3 reads CASSKWSTGSKIYSNQPQHF. The CDR3 nucleotides read TGTGCCAGCAGCAAATGGTCGACAGGGTCTAAGATTTATAGCAATCAGCCCCAGCATTTT.